The next 26 T cell receptor beta chains were all read from a single sample in a study of T cell responses to AZD1222 COVID-19 vaccine. Clones were read by immunoSEQ multiplex PCR, and TCRdb kept only the in-frame ones, dropping some. This repertoire shows about 69,000 clones, approximately 87% found once; its top ten account for approximately 25%. The sample was peripheral blood, taken 28 days after the second AZD1222 dose. The receptor set was obtained from an adult who received the AZD1222 COVID-19 vaccine.

J is TRBJ2-1 and V is TRBV9, with 9 bases fitting TRBD1. CDR1 is SGDLS, CDR2 YYNGEE, per germline. The V and J ends lost 3 bases and 5 bases, in that order; junction bases with no gene match: 6. The CDR3 extends over 15 amino acids. As DNA, the CDR3 is TGTGCCAGCAGCGGCACCGGGACAGGGAACAATGAGCAGTTCTTC. Encoded protein: CASSGTGTGNNEQFF.

The CDR3: CAIGSRNTEAFF. As DNA, the CDR3 is TGTGCCATAGGTAGTCGCAACACTGAAGCTTTCTTT. The chain combines TRBV10-3 with TRBJ1-1; D gene ambiguous. CDR1 ENHRY and CDR2 SYGVKD come from the germline V gene. V gave up 9 bases and J gave up 2 bases, with 10 bases separating them. The length of the CDR3 is 12 residues.

The chain joins TRBV15 to TRBJ2-1; 9 nucleotides line up with TRBD2. V was pared by 0 bases and J by 5 bases, with 11 bases of the junction left unmatched. The germline gives CDR1 LNHNV, CDR2 YYDKDF (reference sequence). The CDR3 runs to 18 residues. The CDR3 coding sequence is TGTGCCACCAGCAGAGACTTGATTCGACTAGCGGAGGACAATGAGCAGTTCTTC. It is translated as CATSRDLIRLAEDNEQFF.

The chain employs TRBV2 and TRBJ1-1, with D maybe TRBD1 (5 bases). V was clipped by 5 bases and J by 1 base, with 8 bases between them. Germline CDR1 reads SNHLY; CDR2 reads FYNNEI. The CDR3 has 13 amino acids. CDR3 nucleotide sequence: TGTGCCAGCAGTTTGACAGAGAACACTGAAGCTTTCTTT. Translation: CASSLTENTEAFF.

The chain couples TRBV28 to TRBJ1-1; TRBD1 agrees at 7 bases. CDR1 MDHEN and CDR2 SYDVKM come from the germline V gene. This CDR3 contains 15 residues. V shed 8 bases and J 0 bases; nucleotides not matched to a gene: 9. This chain's CDR3 is CASVLYRGLNTEAFF. In DNA, the CDR3 is TGTGCCAGCGTATTATACAGGGGTCTGAACACTGAAGCTTTCTTT.

The gene calls are TRBV30 and TRBJ2-1; D ambiguous. The CDR3 totals 13 residues. Germline V lookup: CDR1 GTSNPN, CDR2 SVGIG (reference sequence). V shed 3 bases and J shed 9 bases, with 15 bases lying between them. CDR3 in amino acids: CAWSVGQFSEQFF. The CDR3, as DNA: TGTGCCTGGAGCGTTGGGCAATTCAGTGAGCAGTTCTTC.

This clone was seen once. The V and J genes are TRBV5-1 and TRBJ2-7; 9 nucleotides agree with TRBD1. The CDR3 has 13 residues. Losses at the gene ends were 7 bases for V and 1 base for J; bases not matched to a gene: 3. Germline CDR1 is SGHRS and CDR2 is YFSETQ. The CDR3 spells CASGGTGSYEQYF. Written as DNA, the CDR3 is TGCGCCAGCGGGGGGACAGGGTCCTACGAGCAGTACTTC.

This clone was observed a single time. The chain carries TRBV27 and TRBJ2-2; the D is unclear. Germline values: CDR1 MNHEY, CDR2 SMNVEV (reference sequence). CDR3 size: 17 residues. Trimming cost V 3 bases and J 3 bases, with 17 bases left between them. CDR3 sequence: CASSFRGTTPDTGELFF. The CDR3 nucleotides are TGTGCCAGCAGTTTTCGCGGCACAACGCCGGACACCGGGGAGCTGTTTTTT.

The V and J genes are TRBV7-9 and TRBJ2-7; tentative D call: TRBD2 (5 bases). Germline CDR1 reads SEHNR; CDR2 reads FQNEAQ (reference sequence). The CDR3 spans 14 residues. The V end was cut by 5 bases, the J end by 4 bases, with 15 bases between. This CDR3 reads CASSRGQVLYEQYF. For the CDR3, the DNA is TGTGCCAGCAGCCGCGGGCAGGTGCTATACGAGCAGTACTTC.

For this clone: The germline gene is not matched at one end of the junction; a read error may be the cause. V gene TRBV7-7 combines with J gene TRBJ1-1; D remains ambiguous. Germline V gives CDR1 SSHAT, CDR2 FNYEAQ (reference sequence). This CDR3 spans 13 amino acids. The CDR3 reads CASSRVPGTEAFF. In DNA, the CDR3 is TGTGCTAGCAGCCGGGTCCCGGGCACTGAAGCTTTCTTT.

This chain links TRBV3-1 (or the pseudogene TRBV3-2) with TRBJ1-3; D is undetermined. Trimming removed 1 base at V and 2 bases at J, with 9 bases between. This CDR3 spans 15 amino acids. CDR1 LGHDT and CDR2 YNNKEL come from the germline V gene (reference sequence). CDR3 nucleotide sequence: TGTGCCAGCAGCCAAGGAACATTAACTGGAAACACCATATATTTT. Protein product: CASSQGTLTGNTIYF.

The chain links TRBV7-9 to TRBJ1-1; D unclear. The V and J ends lost 3 bases and 1 base respectively, with 9 bases between them. Germline CDR1 reads SEHNR; CDR2 reads FQNEAQ (reference sequence). The CDR3 loop spans 14 amino acids. Written as DNA, the CDR3 is TGTGCCAGCAGCTTCCGAGACGGGAACACTGAAGCTTTCTTT. This sequence encodes CASSFRDGNTEAFF.

This clone has only one observation. The chain employs TRBV19 and TRBJ2-7; D not resolved. Between the trimmed V and J ends, which lost 6 bases and 0 bases, there was a span of 12 bases. Per the germline V gene, CDR1 is LNHDA and CDR2 is SQIVND (reference sequence). There are 14 residues in the CDR3. Written as DNA, the CDR3 is TGTGCCAGTAGCAAGATGCTCTTCTCCTACGAGCAGTACTTC. It yields the protein CASSKMLFSYEQYF.

V gene TRBV24-1 combines with J gene TRBJ2-3, with D possibly TRBD2 on 6 matching bases. In germline, CDR1 is KGHDR, CDR2 SFDVKD. Trimming stripped 4 bases from V and 11 bases from J, with 15 bases between. This CDR3 is 13 amino acids long. The CDR3 sequence: CATSDGRSQKQYF. CDR3 nucleotide sequence: TGTGCCACCAGTGACGGGAGATCCCAGAAGCAGTATTTT.

The chain joins TRBV2 to TRBJ2-3; D unclear. Deletions cut 6 bases from V and 0 bases from J, with 10 bases between. The CDR3 has 14 residues. CDR1 is SNHLY and CDR2 is FYNNEI in the germline V gene. The CDR3 region is CASSPASSTDTQYF. For the CDR3, the DNA is TGTGCCAGCAGCCCGGCCTCTAGCACAGATACGCAGTATTTT.

This clone appeared a few times. The chain combines TRBV19 with TRBJ2-7, with D maybe TRBD2 (5 bases). This CDR3 has 12 residues. Germline V gene lookup returns CDR1 LNHDA and CDR2 SQIVND (reference sequence). V shed 5 bases and J shed 3 bases, with 8 bases lying between them. CDR3: CASSSGLYEQYF. The CDR3 DNA follows: TGTGCCAGTAGTTCCGGACTCTACGAGCAGTACTTC.

The chain joins TRBV7-2 to TRBJ1-2; D call uncertain. V gave up 5 bases and J gave up 3 bases, with 13 bases separating them. This CDR3 comprises 14 residues. Germline CDR1 SGHTA, CDR2 FQGNSA. CDR3 in amino acids: CASSPWEGYYGYTF. The CDR3 DNA reads as TGTGCCAGCAGCCCTTGGGAAGGCTACTATGGCTACACCTTC.

The V and J genes are TRBV18 and TRBJ1-2; TRBD1 aligns across 10 bases. Germline trimming cut 7 bases from V and 4 bases from J; bases unmatched to any gene: 6. This CDR3 has 14 residues. CDR1 is KGHSH and CDR2 is LQKENI in the germline V gene. The CDR3 loop reads CASLQTGGGYGYTF. The CDR3 region has the DNA TGTGCCAGCTTACAGACAGGGGGCGGCTATGGCTACACCTTC.

V is TRBV9 and J is TRBJ1-4; D is undetermined. CDR3 size: 15 residues. CDR1 and CDR2 (germline): SGDLS, YYNGEE. The germline V and J ends were trimmed by 3 bases and 5 bases, with 14 bases remaining between them. CDR3 residues: CASSAAGRRNEKLFF. The CDR3 region has the DNA TGTGCCAGCAGCGCCGCCGGGAGGAGAAATGAAAAACTGTTTTTT.

The rearrangement uses TRBV27 and TRBJ2-7; D not resolved. Trimming pared 2 bases from V and 0 bases from J, leaving 5 bases between. Per the germline V gene, CDR1 is MNHEY and CDR2 is SMNVEV (reference sequence). This CDR3 has 13 amino acids. The CDR3: CASSLRFSYEQYF. The CDR3, as DNA: TGTGCCAGCAGTTTAAGGTTCTCCTACGAGCAGTACTTC.

The rearrangement uses TRBV15 and TRBJ2-5, with 8 bases lining up with TRBD1. Losses at the gene ends were 1 base for V and 5 bases for J; bases not matched to a gene: 6. There are 15 residues in the CDR3. Germline-derived CDR1 and CDR2 are LNHNV and YYDKDF (reference sequence). CDR3 DNA: TGTGCCACCAGCAGAGGGCAGGGGGCGGCTGAGACCCAGTACTTC. Protein product: CATSRGQGAAETQYF.

The chain is built from TRBV3-1 (or the pseudogene TRBV3-2) and TRBJ2-3; D not certain. Trimming took 4 bases from V and 1 from J, leaving 6 bases between them. The germline gives CDR1 LGHDT, CDR2 YNNKEL (reference sequence). The CDR3 totals 13 residues. The CDR3 sequence is CASSPKGTDTQYF. CDR3 DNA: TGTGCCAGCAGCCCTAAAGGCACAGATACGCAGTATTTT.

The table lists this clone with a count of one. V and J are TRBV6-4 and TRBJ2-1; TRBD2 aligns across 8 bases. The junction had 6 bases not matched to a gene; V was cut back by 2 bases and J by 6 bases. The germline V gene encodes CDR1 MRHNA and CDR2 SNTAGT. The CDR3 runs 15 residues. The CDR3 sequence is CASSDTSGAPNEQFF. The DNA for the CDR3 is TGTGCCAGCAGTGACACTAGCGGTGCCCCCAATGAGCAGTTCTTC.

This clone was detected a few times. The chain has TRBV2 and TRBJ1-5; a possible D gene is TRBD1 (6 bases). CDR3 length: 16 amino acids. The germline V and J ends were trimmed by 3 bases and 5 bases, with 17 bases remaining between them. Per the germline V gene, CDR1 is SNHLY and CDR2 is FYNNEI. In DNA, the CDR3 is TGTGCCAGCAGTGACTCTGAGGGGGAGCTTTATCAGCCCCAGCATTTT. Translation gives CASSDSEGELYQPQHF.

In this sample, this clone turned up a few times. The chain has TRBV2 and TRBJ2-1; 7 nucleotides align to TRBD2. V shed 8 bases, J shed 0 bases, and the junction held 4 bases outside the gene matches. Per the germline V gene, CDR1 is SNHLY and CDR2 is FYNNEI. The CDR3 runs to 14 residues. The CDR3 loop is CASLSGYSYNEQFF. The DNA of the CDR3 is TGTGCCAGCCTTAGCGGGTACTCCTACAATGAGCAGTTCTTC.

This clone has just one count. The chain has TRBV19 and TRBJ1-3; a weak D match, TRBD1 (6 bases). The CDR3 runs 16 residues. The V end was cut by 5 bases, the J end by 4 bases, with 18 bases between. The germline gives CDR1 LNHDA, CDR2 SQIVND (reference sequence). The CDR3 protein is CASSPLFLGGGNTIYF. For the CDR3, the DNA is TGTGCCAGTAGTCCTCTCTTCTTGGGGGGCGGAAACACCATATATTTT.